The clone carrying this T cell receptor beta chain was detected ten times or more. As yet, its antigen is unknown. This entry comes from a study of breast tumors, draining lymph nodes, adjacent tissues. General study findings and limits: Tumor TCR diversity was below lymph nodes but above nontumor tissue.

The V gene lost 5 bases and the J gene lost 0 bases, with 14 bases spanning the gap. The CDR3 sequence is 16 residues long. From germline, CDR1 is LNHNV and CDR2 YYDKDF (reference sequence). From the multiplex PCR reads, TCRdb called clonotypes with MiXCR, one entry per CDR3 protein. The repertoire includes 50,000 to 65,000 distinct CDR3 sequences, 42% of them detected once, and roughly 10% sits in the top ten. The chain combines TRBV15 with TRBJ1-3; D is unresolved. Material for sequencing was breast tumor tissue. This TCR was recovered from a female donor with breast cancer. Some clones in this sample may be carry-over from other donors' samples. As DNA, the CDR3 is TGTGCCACCAGCGACCGTCAACCGAGCTCTGGAAACACCATATATTTT. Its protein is CATSDRQPSSGNTIYF.